This T cell receptor (beta chain) was identified during a study of blood T cell repertoires in COVID-19. On the study more broadly: Acute and convalescent COVID-19 samples came from the United States, Italy and Spain. Nucleic acid was either cDNA or gDNA, and it came from T cells, B-cell-depleted T cells, or PBMCs.

Original processing notes: It was from reference gene primer amplification that nucleated cell counts were estimated. The protocol was immunoSEQ multiplex PCR, while the TCRdb copy is restricted to in-frame clones and leaves out a portion. V, J and clone size were drawn from that table, and D and trimming were deduced from the DNA. The data show about half a million clones, with about 91% seen just once and roughly 0.92% held by the top ten. The clonotype was recovered from a man aged 18 to 30 with COVID-19, enrolled during active disease. Specimen: peripheral blood.

Here the CDR3 reads CASTAVQGYYGYTF. The CDR3 bases are TGTGCCAGCACCGCGGTCCAGGGGTACTATGGCTACACCTTC. The rearrangement links TRBV28 to TRBJ1-2, with D possibly TRBD1 on 6 matching bases. The V gene lost 7 bases and the J gene lost 3 bases, with 15 bases spanning the gap. The CDR3 extends over 14 amino acids. From germline, CDR1 is MDHEN and CDR2 SYDVKM.